The sequence of this T cell receptor beta chain was determined in a study of spatial heterogeneity in lung cancer. This clonotype showed up many times. Antigen: not known. As for time point: sample taken at primary tumor resection. CDR1 is DFQATT, CDR2 SNEGSKA, per germline (reference sequence). This CDR3 has 14 residues. TCRdb reprocessed the 5' RACE reads via MiXCR and lists one record per CDR3 protein. Seen here are around 21,000 distinct CDR3 sequences, more than 2.5% observed once, and the top ten hold around 8%. General study findings and limits: Mutation counts in tumors were tracked by counts of expanded intratumoral alpha and beta TCRs.

This receptor was identified in a male donor with early-stage non-small cell lung cancer. The specimen comprised lung tumor tissue, sampled at surgery. The gene calls are TRBV20-1 and TRBJ2-5; 11 nucleotides align to TRBD2. The CDR3 region has the DNA TGCAGCATGACGACTAGCGGGATCGAAGAGACCCAGTACTTC. It specifies CSMTTSGIEETQYF.